The present T cell receptor (beta chain) was sequenced within a study of T-cell reconstitution after alpha-beta-depleted transplantation in children. Many counts were recorded for this clonotype. The library targeted TCRbeta and was prepared with unique molecular identifiers. Each CDR3 protein gets one entry after TCRdb re-called the PCR reads with MiXCR. The table has 100,000 to 150,000 distinct CDR3 sequences, roughly 24% seen once; the top ten hold 10% to 13%. Trimming left V 0 bases short and J 3 bases short, with 13 bases between. The CDR3 totals 15 residues. CDR1 and CDR2 (germline): DFQATT, SNEGSKA (reference sequence).

This clonotype was obtained from a male patient between 2 and 10 years old who had a stem cell transplant for chronic granulomatous disease, so the T cells may come from the graft donor. The chain recombines TRBV20-1 with TRBJ2-3; possibly TRBD2 for D (7 bases). Sequences were derived from PBMCs, mostly from graft donor cells, sampled 180 days after TCRalphabeta/CD19-depleted stem cell transplant. CDR3 loop: CSARDGGGWTDTQYF. The CDR3 DNA reads as TGCAGTGCTAGAGATGGGGGGGGCTGGACAGATACGCAGTATTTT.